This T cell receptor (beta chain) was retrieved from a study of T cell changes during pregnancy in multiple sclerosis. TCRdb's table, derived via immunoSEQ multiplex PCR, lists solely in-frame clones and lacks some. The data hold about 100,000 clones, with approximately 90% observed a single time. The ends lost 0 bases at V and 0 bases at J; junction bases unmatched: 5. The CDR3 runs 16 residues. Germline V CDR1 and CDR2: LNHNV, YYDKDF (reference sequence). The chain couples TRBV15 to TRBJ2-7, with 7 bases identical to TRBD1. The source material was peripheral blood, sampled in the second trimester of pregnancy. The TCR comes from a female donor with multiple sclerosis, enrolled in a pregnancy study. The CDR3 DNA is TGTGCCACCAGCAGAGATGGGGCAGGGGGCTCCTACGAGCAGTACTTC. Its translation is CATSRDGAGGSYEQYF.